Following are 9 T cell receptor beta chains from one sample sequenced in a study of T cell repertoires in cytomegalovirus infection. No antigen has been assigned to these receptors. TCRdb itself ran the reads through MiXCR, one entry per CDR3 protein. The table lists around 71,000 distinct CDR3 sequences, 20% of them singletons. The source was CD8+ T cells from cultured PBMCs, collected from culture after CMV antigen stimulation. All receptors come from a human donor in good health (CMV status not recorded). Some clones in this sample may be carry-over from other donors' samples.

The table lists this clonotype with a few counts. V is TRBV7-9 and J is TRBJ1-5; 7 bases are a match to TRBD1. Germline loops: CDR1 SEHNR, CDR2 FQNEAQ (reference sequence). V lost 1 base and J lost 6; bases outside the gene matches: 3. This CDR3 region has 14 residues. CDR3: CASSLDRGPQPQHF. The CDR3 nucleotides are TGTGCCAGCAGCTTAGACAGGGGTCCTCAGCCCCAGCATTTT.

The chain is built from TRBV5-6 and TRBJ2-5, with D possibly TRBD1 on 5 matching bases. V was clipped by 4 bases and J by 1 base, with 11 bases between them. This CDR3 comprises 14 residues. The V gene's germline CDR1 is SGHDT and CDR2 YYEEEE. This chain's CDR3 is CASSLQTAQETQYF. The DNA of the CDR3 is TGTGCCAGCAGCCTTCAGACAGCCCAAGAGACCCAGTACTTC.

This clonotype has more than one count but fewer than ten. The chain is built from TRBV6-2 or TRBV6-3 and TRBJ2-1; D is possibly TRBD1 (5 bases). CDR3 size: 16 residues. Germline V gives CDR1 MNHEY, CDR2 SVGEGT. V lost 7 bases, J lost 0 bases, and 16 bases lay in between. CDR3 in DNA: TGTGCCAGCACCCCCGTAGGGGTAGGCTCCTACAATGAGCAGTTCTTC. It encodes CASTPVGVGSYNEQFF.

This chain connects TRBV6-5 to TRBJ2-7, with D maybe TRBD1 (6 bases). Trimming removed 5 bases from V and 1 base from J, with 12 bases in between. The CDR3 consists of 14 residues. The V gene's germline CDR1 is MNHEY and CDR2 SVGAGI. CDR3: CASSPGVRSYEQYF. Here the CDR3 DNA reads TGTGCCAGCAGTCCAGGGGTAAGGTCCTACGAGCAGTACTTC.

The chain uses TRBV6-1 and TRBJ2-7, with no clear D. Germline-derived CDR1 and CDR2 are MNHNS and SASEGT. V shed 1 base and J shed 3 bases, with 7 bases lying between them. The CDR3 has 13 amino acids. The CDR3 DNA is TGTGCCAGCAGTGAAGAGCAAGGCTACGAGCAGTACTTC. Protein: CASSEEQGYEQYF.

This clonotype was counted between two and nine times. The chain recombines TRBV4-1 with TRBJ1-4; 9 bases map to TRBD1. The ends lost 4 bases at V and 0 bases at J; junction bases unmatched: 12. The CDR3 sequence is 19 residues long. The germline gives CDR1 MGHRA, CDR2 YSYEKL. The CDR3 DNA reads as TGCGCCAGCAGCCCGACCATCCCGGGACAGGGTCCAACTAATGAAAAACTGTTTTTT. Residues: CASSPTIPGQGPTNEKLFF.

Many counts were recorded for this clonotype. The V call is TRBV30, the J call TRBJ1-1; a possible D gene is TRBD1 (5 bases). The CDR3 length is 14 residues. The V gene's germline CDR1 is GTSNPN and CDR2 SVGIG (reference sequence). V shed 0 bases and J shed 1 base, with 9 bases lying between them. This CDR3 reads CAWSVLGTNTEAFF. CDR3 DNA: TGTGCCTGGAGTGTACTGGGGACGAACACTGAAGCTTTCTTT.

CDR3 residues: CASSPKDRAHYEQYF. Here the CDR3 DNA reads TGTGCCAGCAGCCCAAAGGACAGGGCGCACTACGAGCAGTACTTC. The V gene is TRBV7-6, the J gene TRBJ2-7, with 8 bases fitting TRBD1. V dropped 5 bases and J dropped 3; count of bases not matched to a gene: 9. The germline V gene encodes CDR1 SGHVS and CDR2 FNYEAQ. This CDR3 is 15 amino acids long.

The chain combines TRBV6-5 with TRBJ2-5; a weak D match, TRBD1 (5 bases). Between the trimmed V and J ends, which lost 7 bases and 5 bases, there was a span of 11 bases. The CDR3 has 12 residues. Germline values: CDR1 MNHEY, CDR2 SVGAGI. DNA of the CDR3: TGTGCCAGCATAGGGGTTGCCGAGACCCAGTACTTC. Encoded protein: CASIGVAETQYF.